These 26 T cell receptor beta chains were sequenced from one sample in a study of human versus mouse CDR3 diversity and MHC coevolution. The method was immunoSEQ multiplex PCR; TCRdb's version includes in-frame clones alone and lacks a portion of them. Of tens of thousands of clones listed, 94% are singletons. Specimen: naive CD4+ T cells from blood. Subset given: CD45RO-negative CD62L-positive naive CD4 T cells. The origin of the receptors is a person aged 55 to 70 in good health.

The chain employs TRBV19 and TRBJ2-3, with 9 nucleotides matching TRBD2. The ends lost 6 bases at V and 4 bases at J; junction bases unmatched: 5. Germline V gene sequence: CDR1 LNHDA, CDR2 SQIVND (reference sequence). There are 14 residues in the CDR3. The CDR3 DNA reads TGTGCCAGTAGGCGGACTAGCGCCTCAGATACGCAGTATTTT. This encodes CASRRTSASDTQYF.

This chain's CDR3 is CASSNTPLAKSYEQYF. CDR3 nucleotides: TGTGCCAGCAGCAACACCCCACTAGCAAAATCCTACGAGCAGTACTTC. This rearrangement joins TRBV7-8 to TRBJ2-7; possible D gene TRBD2, 6 bases. The CDR3 extends over 16 amino acids. Trimming took 5 bases from V and 1 from J, leaving 18 bases between them. Per germline, CDR1 SGHVS and CDR2 FQNEAQ.

The CDR3 DNA sequence: TGTGCCAGCAGGACAGGAGCGGGGGGCTACAATGAGCAGTTCTTC. Translation: CASRTGAGGYNEQFF. The rearrangement joins TRBV2 to TRBJ2-1; 9 nucleotides align to TRBD2. This CDR3 has 15 residues. With 6 bases clipped from V and 3 bases from J, the junction kept 6 bases outside the gene matches. Germline loops: CDR1 SNHLY, CDR2 FYNNEI.

The chain recombines TRBV9 with TRBJ2-3; TRBD2 might be the D (5 bases). The germline V gene encodes CDR1 SGDLS and CDR2 YYNGEE. Trimming pared 0 bases from V and 6 bases from J, leaving 8 bases between. CDR3 length equals 13 residues. The CDR3 protein is CASSVEGADTQYF. In nucleotides, the CDR3 is TGTGCCAGCAGCGTAGAGGGAGCGGATACGCAGTATTTT. The whole variable domain, remainder taken from reference TRBV9 and TRBJ2-3, is DSGVTQTPKHLITATGQRVTLRCSPRSGDLSVYWYQQSLDQGLQFLIQYYNGEERAKGNILERFSAQQFPDLHSELNLSSLELGDSALYFCASSVEGADTQYFGPGTRLTVL.

Of note for this clone: In the same sample, other DNA sequences code for this CDR3. The V call is TRBV5-1, the J call TRBJ2-7; the match to TRBD2 covers 8 bases. Trimming removed 4 bases from V and 0 bases from J; junction bases left unmatched: 3. Germline values: CDR1 SGHRS, CDR2 YFSETQ. This CDR3 contains 14 residues. In DNA, the CDR3 is TGCGCCAGCAGCCTGAGCGGGAGCTCCTACGAGCAGTACTTC. The encoded protein is CASSLSGSSYEQYF.

The chain combines TRBV19 with TRBJ2-1; 11 nucleotides agree with TRBD1. This CDR3 region has 15 residues. The germline V gene encodes CDR1 LNHDA and CDR2 SQIVND (reference sequence). J lost 7 bases, V lost 4 bases, and 6 bases had no gene match. The DNA for the CDR3 is TGTGCCAGTAGTAAACCGGGACAGGGGGGGAATGAGCAGTTCTTC. It is translated as CASSKPGQGGNEQFF.

The chain couples TRBV7-2 to TRBJ1-3, with TRBD1 matching 8 bases. Per germline, CDR1 SGHTA and CDR2 FQGNSA. V lost 5 bases, J lost 3 bases, and 6 bases stayed unmatched. This CDR3 region has 15 residues. CDR3 region: CASSRGQGGGNTIYF. In DNA, the CDR3 is TGTGCCAGCAGCCGAGGACAGGGAGGTGGAAACACCATATATTTT.

CDR3 in DNA: TGCGCCAGCAGCGACCAGGGGGCGCCCGCCGGGGCCAACGTCCTGACTTTC. Translating it yields CASSDQGAPAGANVLTF. This chain uses TRBV5-1 with TRBJ2-6; TRBD1 aligns across 8 bases. This CDR3 spans 17 amino acids. Germline-derived CDR1 and CDR2 are SGHRS and YFSETQ. With V trimmed by 4 bases and J by 4 bases, 10 bases remained unmatched.

The chain couples TRBV2 to TRBJ2-1, with TRBD1 matching over 9 bases. Germline V gene sequence: CDR1 SNHLY, CDR2 FYNNEI. The CDR3 totals 13 residues. With V trimmed by 6 bases and J by 6 bases, 3 bases remained unmatched. The CDR3 loop reads CASSGQGFNEQFF. For the CDR3, the DNA is TGTGCCAGCAGCGGACAGGGGTTCAATGAGCAGTTCTTC. The entire variable domain, with the rest obtained from reference TRBV2 and TRBJ2-1, is as follows: EPEVTQTPSHQVTQMGQEVILRCVPISNHLYFYWYRQILGQKVEFLVSFYNNEISEKSEIFDDQFSVERPDGSNFTLKIRSTKLEDSAMYFCASSGQGFNEQFFGPGTRLTVL.

The V gene is TRBV28, the J gene TRBJ1-5; a possible D gene is TRBD1 (6 bases). V lost 7 bases, J lost 3 bases, and 16 bases lay in between. Germline assignment: CDR1 MDHEN and CDR2 SYDVKM. The CDR3 totals 15 residues. For the CDR3, the DNA is TGTGCCAGCAAGCATCCCGGACAGTCCAATCAGCCCCAGCATTTT. Amino acids: CASKHPGQSNQPQHF. The complete variable domain, with remaining parts taken from reference TRBV28 and TRBJ1-5, reads DVKVTQSSRYLVKRTGEKVFLECVQDMDHENMFWYRQDPGLGLRLIYFSYDVKMKEKGDIPEGYSVSREKKERFSLILESASTNQTSMYLCASKHPGQSNQPQHFGDGTRLSIL.

The chain links TRBV7-6 to TRBJ2-7, with 10 bases identical to TRBD1. V gave up 5 bases and J gave up 2 bases; unmatched junction bases: 6. CDR3 size: 15 residues. CDR1 is SGHVS, CDR2 FNYEAQ, per germline. CDR3 loop: CASSPGTGAPYEQYF. CDR3 nucleotides: TGTGCCAGCAGCCCTGGGACAGGGGCCCCCTACGAGCAGTACTTC.

J is TRBJ2-1 and V is TRBV10-1; 10 bases agree with TRBD2. CDR1 is WNHNN and CDR2 is SYGVQD in the germline V gene (reference sequence). This CDR3 is built from 16 residues. After removal of 4 bases from V and 9 bases from J, the junction contained 12 bases not matched to a gene. In DNA form, the CDR3 reads TGCGCCAGCAGTGGATTTAGCACTAGCGGGAAGGGTGAGCAGTTCTTC. Translating it yields CASSGFSTSGKGEQFF.

The rearrangement links TRBV7-3 to TRBJ2-4, with 8 bases lining up with TRBD2. CDR3 size: 15 residues. The V gene end was trimmed by 5 bases and the J gene end by 6 bases; junction bases not matched to a gene: 9. The V gene's germline CDR1 is SGHTA and CDR2 FQGTGA. CDR3 in amino acids: CASSPGGEGVNIQYF. DNA of the CDR3: TGTGCCAGCAGCCCCGGGGGGGAGGGGGTAAACATTCAGTACTTC.

The chain couples TRBV19 to TRBJ2-1, with a possible D match to TRBD2 (5 bases). Germline V gene data show CDR1 as LNHDA and CDR2 as SQIVND (reference sequence). V was shortened by 6 bases and J by 8 bases, with 35 bases between the two germline ends. This CDR3 is built from 20 residues. This chain's CDR3 is CASSSGGPFARSIGADEQFF. CDR3 in DNA: TGTGCCAGTAGCAGTGGAGGACCTTTTGCGCGGAGTATCGGAGCGGATGAGCAGTTCTTC.

The gene calls are TRBV12-2 and TRBJ1-5. TRBV12-2 is assigned pseudogene status. This CDR3 has 16 residues. The CDR3 nucleotides read TGTGCAAGTCGCTTAGGGGTGGCAGCGAGCAATCAGCCCCAGCATTTT. It specifies CASRLGVAASNQPQHF.

The chain links TRBV6-1 to TRBJ2-1; maybe TRBD2 (7 bases). V was pared by 3 bases and J by 0 bases, with 18 bases between. The germline gives CDR1 MNHNS, CDR2 SASEGT. The CDR3 contains 18 residues. The DNA of the CDR3 is TGTGCCAGCAGTGACGTCGGGGGGCGCTGGAGCTCCTACAATGAGCAGTTCTTC. Its protein product is CASSDVGGRWSSYNEQFF.

V usage is TRBV30 and J usage is TRBJ1-6; D uncertain. The germline V gene encodes CDR1 GTSNPN and CDR2 SVGIG (reference sequence). This CDR3 has 12 amino acids. Trimming removed 5 bases at V and 10 bases at J, with 12 bases between. CDR3 sequence: CAWAPRKSPLHF. CDR3 in DNA: TGTGCCTGGGCACCCAGGAAATCACCCCTCCACTTT.

V and J are TRBV6-7 and TRBJ1-3; no clear D gene. TRBV6-7 has ORF status, its function being uncertain. The CDR3 loop spans 15 amino acids. V lost 2 bases to trimming and J lost 0 bases, with 8 bases between them. The CDR3 nucleotides read TGTGCCAGCAGTTACCGCGCCTACTCTGGAAACACCATATATTTT. Amino acid sequence: CASSYRAYSGNTIYF.

V and J are TRBV5-1 and TRBJ2-5, with 8 nucleotides matching TRBD1. V trimming: 1 base; J trimming: 5 bases; junction bases outside the gene matches: 7. The CDR3 is 15 residues long. CDR1 is SGHRS and CDR2 is YFSETQ in the germline V gene. The CDR3 DNA reads TGCGCCAGCAGCTTGAACCCAGGGGGCCTTGAGACCCAGTACTTC. It yields the protein CASSLNPGGLETQYF.

The V and J genes are TRBV29-1 and TRBJ2-7, with 8 positions matching TRBD1. The CDR3 sequence is 14 residues long. Germline assignment: CDR1 SQVTM and CDR2 ANQGSEA. The J segment lost 0 bases and the V segment lost 6 bases, leaving 7 bases of the junction unmatched. CDR3 nucleotide sequence: TGCAGCGTAAGCGGACAGGGAAGCTCCTACGAGCAGTACTTC. It yields the protein CSVSGQGSSYEQYF.

Regarding this clone: One junction end does not reproduce the germline sequence, and a read error may be involved. The rearrangement joins TRBV2 to TRBJ2-7; TRBD1 matches 10 bases. The CDR3 sequence is 14 residues long. Germline-derived CDR1 and CDR2 are SNHLY and FYNNEI. Here the CDR3 reads CASSGDRGSSEQYF. CDR3 nucleotides: TGTGCCAGCAGTGGGGACAGGGGATCCTCCGAGCAGTACTTC.

The V gene is TRBV2, the J gene TRBJ2-6; D is perhaps TRBD2 (5 bases). Germline values: CDR1 SNHLY, CDR2 FYNNEI. Trimming stripped 8 bases from V and 4 bases from J, with 15 bases between. The CDR3 spans 15 residues. Here the CDR3 DNA reads TGTGCCAGCTGTAGCACGGGGTGGGGGGCCAACGTCCTGACTTTC. This sequence encodes CASCSTGWGANVLTF.

The chain joins TRBV6-5 to TRBJ1-2, with 7 bases aligning to TRBD1. Germline trimming cut 5 bases from V and 0 bases from J; bases unmatched to any gene: 3. CDR3 length: 14 residues. Looked up from germline, CDR1 is MNHEY and CDR2 is SVGAGI. The CDR3 DNA reads as TGTGCCAGCAGTCGCGGGACAGCTAACTATGGCTACACCTTC. Its protein is CASSRGTANYGYTF.

This clone has a single count. CDR3 DNA sequence: TGTGCCAGCAGTATCGGCAGGCATAATCAGCCCCAGCATTTT. It codes for CASSIGRHNQPQHF. V gene TRBV5-4 combines with J gene TRBJ1-5; D unresolved. V lost 5 bases and J lost 4, with 13 bases in between. Germline CDR1 reads SGHNT; CDR2 reads YYREEE (reference sequence). The CDR3 is 14 residues long.

V gene TRBV6-1 combines with J gene TRBJ2-1; D might be TRBD1 (8 bases). This CDR3 spans 14 amino acids. Trimming took off 6 bases at V and 6 bases at J, with 15 bases between the two ends. Germline V gene lookup returns CDR1 MNHNS and CDR2 SASEGT. The CDR3 here is CASRISGTGNEQFF. DNA of the CDR3: TGTGCCAGCAGAATCAGCGGGACAGGCAATGAGCAGTTCTTC.

This rearrangement joins TRBV5-1 to TRBJ2-1, with 9 positions matching TRBD2. This CDR3 is built from 17 residues. V lost 1 base to trimming and J lost 5 bases; unmatched junction nucleotides: 10. The germline V gene has CDR1 SGHRS and CDR2 YFSETQ. This chain's CDR3 is CASSLMGGGRGDNEQFF. The CDR3 DNA reads as TGCGCCAGCAGCTTGATGGGAGGCGGGAGGGGAGACAATGAGCAGTTCTTC.